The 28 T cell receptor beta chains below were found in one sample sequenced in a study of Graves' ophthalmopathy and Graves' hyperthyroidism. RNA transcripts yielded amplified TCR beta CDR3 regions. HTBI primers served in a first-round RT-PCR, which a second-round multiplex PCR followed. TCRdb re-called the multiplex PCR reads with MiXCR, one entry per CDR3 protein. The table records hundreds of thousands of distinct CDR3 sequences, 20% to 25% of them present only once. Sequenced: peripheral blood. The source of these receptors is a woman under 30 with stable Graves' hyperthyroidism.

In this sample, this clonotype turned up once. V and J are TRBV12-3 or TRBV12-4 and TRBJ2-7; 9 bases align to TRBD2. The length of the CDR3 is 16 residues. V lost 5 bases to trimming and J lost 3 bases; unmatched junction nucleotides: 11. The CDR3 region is CASSPLGGRAVYEQYF. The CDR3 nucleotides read TGTGCCAGCAGTCCCCTAGGCGGGAGGGCCGTCTACGAGCAGTACTTC.

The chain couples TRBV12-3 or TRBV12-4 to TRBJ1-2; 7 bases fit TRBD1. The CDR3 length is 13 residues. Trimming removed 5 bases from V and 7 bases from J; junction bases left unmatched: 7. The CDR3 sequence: CASSQDRLGGYTF. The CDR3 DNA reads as TGTGCCAGCAGTCAGGACAGGCTGGGTGGCTACACCTTC.

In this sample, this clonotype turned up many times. CDR3 in amino acids: CASSQEWLAGIYEQYF. CDR3 nucleotide sequence: TGTGCCAGCAGCCAAGAATGGCTAGCGGGAATCTACGAGCAGTACTTC. The chain couples TRBV3-1 to TRBJ2-7; 9 bases align to TRBD2. Germline lookup yields CDR1 LGHDT and CDR2 YNNKEL (reference sequence). Trimming at V came to 0 bases and at J to 3 bases, leaving 6 bases not matched to a gene. This CDR3 is 16 amino acids long.

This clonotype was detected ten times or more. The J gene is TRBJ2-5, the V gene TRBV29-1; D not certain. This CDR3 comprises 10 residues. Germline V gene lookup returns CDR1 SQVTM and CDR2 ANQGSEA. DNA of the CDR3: TGCGGTATCTCCCTGGAGACCCAGTACTTC. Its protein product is CGISLETQYF.

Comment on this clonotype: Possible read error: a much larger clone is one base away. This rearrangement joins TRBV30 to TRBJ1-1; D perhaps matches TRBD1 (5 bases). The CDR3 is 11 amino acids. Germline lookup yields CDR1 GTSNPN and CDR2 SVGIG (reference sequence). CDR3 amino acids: CAWFRVTEACF. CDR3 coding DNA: TGTGCCTGGTTCAGGGTCACTGAAGCTTGCTTT.

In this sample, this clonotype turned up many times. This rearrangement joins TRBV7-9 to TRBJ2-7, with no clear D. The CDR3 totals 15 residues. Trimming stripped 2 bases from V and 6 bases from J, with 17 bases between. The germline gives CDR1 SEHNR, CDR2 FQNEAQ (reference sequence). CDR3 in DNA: TGTGCCAGCAGCTTAAGTTTTGGGTTAAAGTCCGAGCAGTACTTC. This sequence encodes CASSLSFGLKSEQYF.

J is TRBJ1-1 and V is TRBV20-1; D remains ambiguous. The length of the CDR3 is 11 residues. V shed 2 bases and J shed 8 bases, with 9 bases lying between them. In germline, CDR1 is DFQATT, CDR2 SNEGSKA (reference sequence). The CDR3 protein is CSARSNGEAFF. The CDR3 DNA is TGCAGTGCTAGAAGTAACGGGGAAGCTTTCTTT.

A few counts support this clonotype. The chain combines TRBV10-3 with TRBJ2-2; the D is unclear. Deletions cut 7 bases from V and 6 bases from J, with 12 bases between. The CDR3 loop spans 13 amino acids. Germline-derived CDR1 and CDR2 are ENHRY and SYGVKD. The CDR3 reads CAIMEFTPGELFF. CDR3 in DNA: TGTGCCATCATGGAATTTACTCCCGGGGAGCTGTTTTTT.

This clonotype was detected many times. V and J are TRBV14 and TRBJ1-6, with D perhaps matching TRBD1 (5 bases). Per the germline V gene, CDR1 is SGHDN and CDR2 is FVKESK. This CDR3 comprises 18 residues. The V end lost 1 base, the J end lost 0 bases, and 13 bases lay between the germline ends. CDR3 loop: CASSQGAGGSSYNSPLHF. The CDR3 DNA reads TGTGCCAGCAGCCAAGGAGCGGGGGGGAGCTCCTATAATTCACCCCTCCACTTT.

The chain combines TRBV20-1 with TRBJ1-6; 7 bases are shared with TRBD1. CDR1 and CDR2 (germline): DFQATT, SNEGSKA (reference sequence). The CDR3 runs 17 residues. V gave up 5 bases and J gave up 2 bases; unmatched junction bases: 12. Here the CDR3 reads CSAARAGTEAYNSPLHF. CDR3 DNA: TGCAGTGCTGCCAGAGCAGGGACAGAGGCCTATAATTCACCCCTCCACTTT.

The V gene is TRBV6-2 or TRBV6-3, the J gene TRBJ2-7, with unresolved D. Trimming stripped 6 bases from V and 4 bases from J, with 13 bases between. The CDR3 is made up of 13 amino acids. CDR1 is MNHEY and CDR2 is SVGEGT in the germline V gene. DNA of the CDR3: TGTGCCAGCAGGACGACGTCCTTGTACGAGCAGTACTTC. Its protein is CASRTTSLYEQYF.

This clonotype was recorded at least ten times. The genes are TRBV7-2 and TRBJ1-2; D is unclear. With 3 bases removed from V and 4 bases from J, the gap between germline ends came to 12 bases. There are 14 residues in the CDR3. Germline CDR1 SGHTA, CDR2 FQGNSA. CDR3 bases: TGTGCCAGCAGCTTCGACCGGGGAGGCTATGGCTACACCTTC. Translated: CASSFDRGGYGYTF.

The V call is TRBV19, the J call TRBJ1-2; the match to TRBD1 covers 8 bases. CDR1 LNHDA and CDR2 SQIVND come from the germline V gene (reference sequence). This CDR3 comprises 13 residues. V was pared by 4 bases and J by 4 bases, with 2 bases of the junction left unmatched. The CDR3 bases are TGTGCCAGTAGTACAGGGGGCGCCTATGGCTACACCTTC. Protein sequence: CASSTGGAYGYTF. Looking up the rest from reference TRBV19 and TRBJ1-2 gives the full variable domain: DGGITQSPKYLFRKEGQNVTLSCEQNLNHDAMYWYRQDPGQGLRLIYYSQIVNDFQKGDIAEGYSVSREKKESFPLTVTSAQKNPTAFYLCASSTGGAYGYTFGSGTRLTVV.

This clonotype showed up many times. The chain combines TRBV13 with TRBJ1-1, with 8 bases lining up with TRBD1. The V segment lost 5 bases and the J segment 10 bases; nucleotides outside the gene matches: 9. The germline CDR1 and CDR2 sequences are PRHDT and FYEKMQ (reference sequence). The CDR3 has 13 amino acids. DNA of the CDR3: TGTGCCAGCAGCCCACAGGGGGAGGGGAGAGCTTTCTTT. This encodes CASSPQGEGRAFF.

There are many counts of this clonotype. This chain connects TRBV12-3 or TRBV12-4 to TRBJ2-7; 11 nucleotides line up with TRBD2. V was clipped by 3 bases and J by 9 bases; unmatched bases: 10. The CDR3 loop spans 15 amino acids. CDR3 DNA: TGTGCCAGCAGTTTGTGGGGGACTAGCGGCCTGGGGCAGTACTTC. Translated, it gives CASSLWGTSGLGQYF.

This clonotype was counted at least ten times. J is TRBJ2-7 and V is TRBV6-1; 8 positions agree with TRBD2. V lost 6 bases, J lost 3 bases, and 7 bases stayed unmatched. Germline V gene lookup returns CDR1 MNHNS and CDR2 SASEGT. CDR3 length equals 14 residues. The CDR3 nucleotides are TGTGCCAGCAGATCCGGGACTAGAGTCTACGAGCAGTACTTC. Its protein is CASRSGTRVYEQYF.

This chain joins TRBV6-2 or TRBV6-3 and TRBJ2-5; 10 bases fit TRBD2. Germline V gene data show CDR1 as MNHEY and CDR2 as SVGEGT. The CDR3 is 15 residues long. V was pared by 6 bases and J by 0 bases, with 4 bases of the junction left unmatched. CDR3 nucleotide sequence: TGTGCCAGCAGAGCCGGGACTAGCGACCAAGAGACCCAGTACTTC. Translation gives CASRAGTSDQETQYF.

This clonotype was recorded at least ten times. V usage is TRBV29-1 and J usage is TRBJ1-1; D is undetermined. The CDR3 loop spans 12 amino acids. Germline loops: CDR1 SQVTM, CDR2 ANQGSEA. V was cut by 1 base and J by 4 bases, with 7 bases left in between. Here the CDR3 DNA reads TGCAGCGTTGAAGGGCGGGGCACTGAAGCTTTCTTT. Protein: CSVEGRGTEAFF.

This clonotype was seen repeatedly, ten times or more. The CDR3 spells CASSRSAENYGYTF. CDR3 sequence (DNA): TGTGCCAGCAGTCGATCGGCGGAGAACTATGGCTACACCTTC. V usage is TRBV7-8 and J usage is TRBJ1-2; D uncertain. Germline-derived CDR1 and CDR2 are SGHVS and FQNEAQ. V lost 6 bases to trimming and J lost 2 bases, with 13 bases between them. The CDR3 loop spans 14 amino acids.

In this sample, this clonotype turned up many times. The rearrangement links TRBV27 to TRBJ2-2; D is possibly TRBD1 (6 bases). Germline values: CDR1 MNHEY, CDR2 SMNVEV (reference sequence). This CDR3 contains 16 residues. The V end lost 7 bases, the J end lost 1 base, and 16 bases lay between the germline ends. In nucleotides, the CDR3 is TGTGCCAGCAAGGAGCTGGGACACAAGAACACCGGGGAGCTGTTTTTT. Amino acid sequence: CASKELGHKNTGELFF.

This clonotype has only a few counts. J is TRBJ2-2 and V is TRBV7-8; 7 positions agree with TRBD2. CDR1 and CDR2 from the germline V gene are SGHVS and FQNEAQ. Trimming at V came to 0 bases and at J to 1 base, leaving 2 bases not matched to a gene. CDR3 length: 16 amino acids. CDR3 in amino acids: CASSLAGGGNTGELFF. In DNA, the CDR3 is TGTGCCAGCAGCTTAGCTGGCGGGGGGAACACCGGGGAGCTGTTTTTT.

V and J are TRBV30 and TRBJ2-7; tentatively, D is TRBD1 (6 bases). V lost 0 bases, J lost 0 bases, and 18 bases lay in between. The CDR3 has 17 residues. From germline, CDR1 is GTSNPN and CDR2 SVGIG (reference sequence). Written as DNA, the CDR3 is TGTGCCTGGAGTGTACTTGGGGGCGACGACTCCTCCTACGAGCAGTACTTC. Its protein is CAWSVLGGDDSSYEQYF.

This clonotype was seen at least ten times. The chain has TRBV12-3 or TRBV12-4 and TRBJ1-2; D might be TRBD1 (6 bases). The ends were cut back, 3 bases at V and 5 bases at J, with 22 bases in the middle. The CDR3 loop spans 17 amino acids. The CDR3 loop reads CASSLSLGTQAAYGYTF. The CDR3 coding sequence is TGTGCCAGCAGTTTGAGCCTAGGGACACAAGCGGCTTATGGCTACACCTTC.

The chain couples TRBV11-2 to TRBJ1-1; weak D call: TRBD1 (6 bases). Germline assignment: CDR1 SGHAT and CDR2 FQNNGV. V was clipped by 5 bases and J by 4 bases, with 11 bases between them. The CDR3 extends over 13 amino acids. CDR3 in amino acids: CASSNQGSTEAFF. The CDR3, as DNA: TGTGCCAGCAGCAACCAGGGGAGCACTGAAGCTTTCTTT. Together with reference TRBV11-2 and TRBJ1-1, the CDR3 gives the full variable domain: EAGVAQSPRYKIIEKRQSVAFWCNPISGHATLYWYQQILGQGPKLLIQFQNNGVVDDSQLPKDRFSAERLKGVDSTLKIQPAKLEDSAVYLCASSNQGSTEAFFGQGTRLTVV.

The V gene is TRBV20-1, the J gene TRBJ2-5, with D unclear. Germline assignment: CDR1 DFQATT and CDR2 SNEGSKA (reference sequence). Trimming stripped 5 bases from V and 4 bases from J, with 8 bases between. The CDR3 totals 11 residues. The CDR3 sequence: CSALRAETQYF. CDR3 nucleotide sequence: TGCAGTGCTCTCCGGGCAGAGACCCAGTACTTC.

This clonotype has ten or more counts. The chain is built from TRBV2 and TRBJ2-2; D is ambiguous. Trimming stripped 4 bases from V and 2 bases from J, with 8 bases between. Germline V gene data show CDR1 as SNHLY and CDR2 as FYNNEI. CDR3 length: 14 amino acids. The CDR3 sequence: CASSASVNTGELFF. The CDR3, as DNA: TGTGCCAGCAGTGCCTCGGTAAACACCGGGGAGCTGTTTTTT.

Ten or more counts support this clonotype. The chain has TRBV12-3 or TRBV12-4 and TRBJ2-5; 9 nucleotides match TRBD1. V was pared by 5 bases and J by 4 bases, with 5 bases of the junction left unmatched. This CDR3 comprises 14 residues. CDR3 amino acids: CASSPYRGLETQYF. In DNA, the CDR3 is TGTGCCAGCAGTCCGTACAGGGGGCTAGAGACCCAGTACTTC.

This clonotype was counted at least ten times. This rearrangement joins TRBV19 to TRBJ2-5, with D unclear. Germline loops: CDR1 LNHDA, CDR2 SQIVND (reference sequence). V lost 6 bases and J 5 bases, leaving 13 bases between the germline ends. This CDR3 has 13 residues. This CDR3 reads CASRKSQSETQYF. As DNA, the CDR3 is TGTGCCAGTAGAAAAAGTCAGTCGGAGACCCAGTACTTC.